A selection of T cell receptor beta chains follows, all from one sample in a study of PD-L1 blockade in urothelial cancer. Libraries were prepared by immunoSEQ multiplex PCR; TCRdb keeps only in-frame clonotypes and omits some of them. The sample has about 49,000 clones; 79% are singletons. The sample consisted of PBMCs, taken around atezolizumab (anti-PD-L1) treatment. The receptors stem from a man aged 65 to 79 with urothelial cancer. Each CDR3 is given with its conserved first and last residue. Fields, in order: D gene, V gene, J gene, clone size, CDR3 DNA, CDR3 protein. The D gene is left open where the match is weak. A row's size may be missing; if present it is once, few, many or a size class.

-	TRBV7-9	TRBJ2-5	-	TGTGCCAGCAGCTTAGGGTCCGACAGCCAAGAGACCCAGTACTTC	CASSLGSDSQETQYF
TRBD2	TRBV28	TRBJ2-1	-	TGTGCCAGCAGTTTCCGGACTAGCGGGAGTACCTCGGAGTTCTTC	CASSFRTSGSTSEFF
TRBD1	TRBV2	TRBJ2-7	once	TGTGCCAGCAGTTGGACAGGGCCGGTTTCGGAGGGATACTTC	CASSWTGPVSEGYF
-	TRBV5-5	TRBJ2-5	once	TGTGCCAGCAGCCATGGGACACGGGAGACCCAGTACTTC	CASSHGTRETQYF
-	TRBV5-1	TRBJ1-2	-	TGCGCCAGCAGCTTAGGGACACGACAGAACTATGGCTACACCTTC	CASSLGTRQNYGYTF
TRBD1	TRBV10-3	TRBJ1-3	-	TGTGCCATCACTCCGGACAGGGGGGCTGGAAACACCATATATTTT	CAITPDRGAGNTIYF
-	TRBV15	TRBJ1-1	-	TGTGCCACCAGCAGAGATCCGGGGTTCGCTGAAGCTTTCTTT	CATSRDPGFAEAFF
TRBD1	TRBV19	TRBJ2-6	-	TGTGCCAGTAGTATAAACAGGGACAGCTGGTCTGGGGCCAACGTCCTGACTTTC	CASSINRDSWSGANVLTF
-	TRBV18	TRBJ2-2	-	TGTGCCAGCTCACCGGCACCCCCCACCGGGGAGCTGTTTTTT	CASSPAPPTGELFF
-	TRBV2	TRBJ1-5	few	TGTGCCAGCAGTGAAGCATCCAGCGCTCAGCCCCAGCATTTT	CASSEASSAQPQHF
-	TRBV5-4	TRBJ2-5	-	TGTGCCAGCAGCTTGGAGGGGGTCCCCCAAGAGACCCAGTACTTC	CASSLEGVPQETQYF
TRBD1	TRBV19	TRBJ2-2	once	TGTGCCAGTAGTGGGGACAGGGGTGGGGTAACCGGGGAGCTGTTTTTT	CASSGDRGGVTGELFF
TRBD1	TRBV2	TRBJ1-4	-	TGTGCCAGCAGTTCGGGACAGACTAATGAAAAACTGTTTTTT	CASSSGQTNEKLFF
TRBD2	TRBV13	TRBJ2-5	-	TGTGCCAGCAGTCGTGGGGCGGGAGTTCTCCAAGAGACCCAGTACTTC	CASSRGAGVLQETQYF
-	TRBV2	TRBJ2-1	once	TGTGCCAGCAGTGACCTGACATCCACGCAGTTCTTC	CASSDLTSTQFF
TRBD1	TRBV5-1	TRBJ2-7	-	TGCGCCAGCAGTACCGGGACAGGGCCCTACGAGCAGTACTTC	CASSTGTGPYEQYF
-	TRBV7-2	TRBJ2-7	-	TGTGCCAGCAGCCCCCAGGGGGGTCTTTCCGAGCAGTACTTC	CASSPQGGLSEQYF
TRBD1	TRBV5-4	TRBJ2-1	-	TGTGCCAGCAGCCCACAGGACAGGGAGCAGTTCTTC	CASSPQDREQFF
-	TRBV30	TRBJ1-1	-	TGTGCCTGGAGTCGCCCCCGACGGGACACTGAAGCTTTCTTT	CAWSRPRRDTEAFF
TRBD2	TRBV29-1	TRBJ2-1	-	TGCAGCGTTGGCCAGCGGGGACCGTACAATGAGCAGTTCTTC	CSVGQRGPYNEQFF
-	TRBV9	TRBJ2-3	-	TGTGCCAGCAGCCCCACAGGTGCCTCGGGCACAGATACGCAGTATTTT	CASSPTGASGTDTQYF
TRBD1	TRBV10-1	TRBJ1-3	-	TGCGCCAGCAGTGATGGGACAGCCGGCTCTGGAAACACCATATATTTT	CASSDGTAGSGNTIYF
TRBD2	TRBV11-2	TRBJ2-3	-	TGTGCCAGCAGCTCACTCCTAGCGGGAGGGCCGGTTGGCACAGATACGCAGTATTTT	CASSSLLAGGPVGTDTQYF
-	TRBV5-1	TRBJ2-7	few	TGCGCCAGCAGCGACCACAATACAGGGTCCCTTGGGGAGCAGTACTTC	CASSDHNTGSLGEQYF
TRBD2	TRBV5-1	TRBJ2-7	-	TGCGCCAGCAGCTCTGGGGGAGGGTCCTACGAGCAGTACTTC	CASSSGGGSYEQYF
-	TRBV11-2	TRBJ2-3	-	TGTGCCAGCAGCCTGACAGAGACAGATACGCAGTATTTT	CASSLTETDTQYF
-	TRBV29-1	TRBJ2-7	-	TGCAGCGTTGGGCAGGGTCTTGGGCAGTACTTC	CSVGQGLGQYF
TRBD2	TRBV10-2	TRBJ2-1	-	TGCGCCAGCAGTGACCCCCAACTAGCGGGCCACAATGAGCAGTTCTTC	CASSDPQLAGHNEQFF
-	TRBV15	TRBJ1-1	-	TGTGCCACCAGCAGGGAGGGTTGGACTGAAGCTTTCTTT	CATSREGWTEAFF
-	TRBV20-1	TRBJ1-1	-	TGCAGTGCTAGAGCGGGAGGAGAGGCTTTCTTT	CSARAGGEAFF
TRBD1	TRBV6-6	TRBJ2-2	-	TGTGCCAGCAGTCCCGGACAGGGGGTTTTCGGGGAGCTGTTTTTT	CASSPGQGVFGELFF
-	TRBV7-9	TRBJ2-7	-	TGTGCCAGCAGCTTATTCCCAGGCTACGAGCAGTACTTC	CASSLFPGYEQYF
TRBD2	TRBV11-3	TRBJ2-1	-	TGTGCCAGCAGCTTAACTAGCGGGGGTTACAATGAGCAGTTCTTC	CASSLTSGGYNEQFF
-	TRBV7-3	TRBJ1-1	-	TGTGCCAGCAGCTTAAGTACAGGTGAAGCTTTCTTT	CASSLSTGEAFF
-	TRBV27	TRBJ2-7	-	TGTGCCAGCAGTCTCGAGGCAGGGGCCTCCTACGAGCAGTACTTC	CASSLEAGASYEQYF
TRBD1	TRBV2	TRBJ2-2	-	TGTGCCAGCAGACCGGACAGGGGGAACACCGGGGAGCTGTTTTTT	CASRPDRGNTGELFF
-	TRBV5-1	TRBJ2-7	once	TGCGCCAGCAGTACCGACCCGAGGGACTACGAGCAGTACTTC	CASSTDPRDYEQYF